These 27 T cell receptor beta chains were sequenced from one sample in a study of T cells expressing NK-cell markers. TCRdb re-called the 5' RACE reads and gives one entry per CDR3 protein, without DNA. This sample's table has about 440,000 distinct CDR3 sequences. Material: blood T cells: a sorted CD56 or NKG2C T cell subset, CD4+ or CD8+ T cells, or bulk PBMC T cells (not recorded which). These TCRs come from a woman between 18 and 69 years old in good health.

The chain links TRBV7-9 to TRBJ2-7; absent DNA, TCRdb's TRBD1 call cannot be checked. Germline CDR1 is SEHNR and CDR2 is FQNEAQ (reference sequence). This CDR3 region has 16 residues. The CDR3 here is CASSPSFGQDEYEQYF.

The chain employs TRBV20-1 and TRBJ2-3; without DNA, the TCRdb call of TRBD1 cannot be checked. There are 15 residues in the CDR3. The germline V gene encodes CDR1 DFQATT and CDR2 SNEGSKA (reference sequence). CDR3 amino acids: CSARGGDIRTDTQYF.

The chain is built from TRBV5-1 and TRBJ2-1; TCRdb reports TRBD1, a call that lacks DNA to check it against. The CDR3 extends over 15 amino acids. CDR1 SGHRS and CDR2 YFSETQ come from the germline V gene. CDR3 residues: CASSLRQKTYNEQFF.

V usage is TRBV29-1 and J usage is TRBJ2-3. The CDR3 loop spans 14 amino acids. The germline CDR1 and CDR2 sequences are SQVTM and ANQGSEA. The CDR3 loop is CSVGPEISTDTQYF.

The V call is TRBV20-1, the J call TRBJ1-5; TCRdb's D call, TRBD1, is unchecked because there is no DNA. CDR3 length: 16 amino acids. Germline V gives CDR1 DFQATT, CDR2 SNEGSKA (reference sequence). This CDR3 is CSATTTGGRSNQPQHF.

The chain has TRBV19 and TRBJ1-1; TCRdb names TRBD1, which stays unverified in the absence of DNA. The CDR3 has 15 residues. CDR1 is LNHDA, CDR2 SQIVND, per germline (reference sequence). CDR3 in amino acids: CASSMGTGTNTEAFF. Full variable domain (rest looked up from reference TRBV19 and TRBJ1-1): DGGITQSPKYLFRKEGQNVTLSCEQNLNHDAMYWYRQDPGQGLRLIYYSQIVNDFQKGDIAEGYSVSREKKESFPLTVTSAQKNPTAFYLCASSMGTGTNTEAFFGQGTRLTVV.

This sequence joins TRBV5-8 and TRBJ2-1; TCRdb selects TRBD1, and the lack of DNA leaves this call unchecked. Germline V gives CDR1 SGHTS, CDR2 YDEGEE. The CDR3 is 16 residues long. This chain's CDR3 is CASSLGGTGTYNEQFF.

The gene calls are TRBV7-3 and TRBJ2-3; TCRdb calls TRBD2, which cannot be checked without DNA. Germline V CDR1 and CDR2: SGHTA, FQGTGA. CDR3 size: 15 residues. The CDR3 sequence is CASSLGTSRTDTQYF.

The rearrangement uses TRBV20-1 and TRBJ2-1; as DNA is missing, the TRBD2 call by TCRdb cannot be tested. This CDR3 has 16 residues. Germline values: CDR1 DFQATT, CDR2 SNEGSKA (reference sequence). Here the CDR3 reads CSAPSRTSGIRNEQFF.

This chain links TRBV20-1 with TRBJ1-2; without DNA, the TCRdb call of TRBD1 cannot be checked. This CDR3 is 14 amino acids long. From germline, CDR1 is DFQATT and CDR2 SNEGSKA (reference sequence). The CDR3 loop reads CSARVGTDYYGYTF.

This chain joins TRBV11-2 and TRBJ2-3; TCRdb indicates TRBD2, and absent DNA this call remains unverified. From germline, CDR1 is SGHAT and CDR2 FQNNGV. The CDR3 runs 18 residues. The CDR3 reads CASSYRTSGGPSTDTQYF.

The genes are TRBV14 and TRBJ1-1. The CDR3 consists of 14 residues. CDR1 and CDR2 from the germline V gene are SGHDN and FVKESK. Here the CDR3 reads CASSQAVGGAEAFF.

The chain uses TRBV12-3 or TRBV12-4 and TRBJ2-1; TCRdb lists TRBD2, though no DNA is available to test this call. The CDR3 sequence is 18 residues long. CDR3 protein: CASSFIFGRAVSYNEQFF.

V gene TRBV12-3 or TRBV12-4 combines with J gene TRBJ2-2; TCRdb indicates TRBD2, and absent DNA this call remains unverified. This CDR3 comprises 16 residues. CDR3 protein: CASSSQREGPTGELFF.

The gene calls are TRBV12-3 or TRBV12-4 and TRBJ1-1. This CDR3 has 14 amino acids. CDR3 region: CASNPSSMNTEAFF.

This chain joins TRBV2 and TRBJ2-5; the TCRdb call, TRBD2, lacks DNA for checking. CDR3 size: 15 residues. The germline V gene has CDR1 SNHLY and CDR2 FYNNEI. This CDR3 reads CASSEAGGIQETQYF.

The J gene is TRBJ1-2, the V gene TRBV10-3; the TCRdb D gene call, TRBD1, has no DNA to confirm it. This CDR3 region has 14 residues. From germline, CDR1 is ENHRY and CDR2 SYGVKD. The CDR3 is CAISAPRLPYGYTF.

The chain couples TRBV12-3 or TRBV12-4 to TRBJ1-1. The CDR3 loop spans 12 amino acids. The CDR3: CASSSYAPEAFF.

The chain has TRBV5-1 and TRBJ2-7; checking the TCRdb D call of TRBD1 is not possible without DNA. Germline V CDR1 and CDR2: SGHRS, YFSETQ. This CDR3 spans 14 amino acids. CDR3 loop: CASSLLQGDYEQYF.

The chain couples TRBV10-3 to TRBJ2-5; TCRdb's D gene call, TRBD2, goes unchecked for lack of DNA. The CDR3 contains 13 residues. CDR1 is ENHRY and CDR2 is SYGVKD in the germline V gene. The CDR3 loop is CAISPGPGETQYF.

The CDR3 reads CAISEPGTNWGQYF. The chain has TRBV10-3 and TRBJ2-5; the D call of TRBD1 rests on TCRdb alone, since no DNA is present to check it. There are 14 residues in the CDR3. CDR1 is ENHRY and CDR2 is SYGVKD in the germline V gene.

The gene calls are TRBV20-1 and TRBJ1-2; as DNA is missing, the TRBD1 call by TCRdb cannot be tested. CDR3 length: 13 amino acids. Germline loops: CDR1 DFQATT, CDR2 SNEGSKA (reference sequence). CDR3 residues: CSADGQRDYGYTF.

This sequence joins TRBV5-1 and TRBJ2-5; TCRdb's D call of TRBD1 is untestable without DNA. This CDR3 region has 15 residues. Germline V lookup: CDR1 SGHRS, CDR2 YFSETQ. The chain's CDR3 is CASSPPGQLQETQYF.

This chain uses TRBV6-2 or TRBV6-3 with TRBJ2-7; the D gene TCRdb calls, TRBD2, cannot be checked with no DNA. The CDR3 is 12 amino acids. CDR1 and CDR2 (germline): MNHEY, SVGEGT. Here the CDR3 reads CASSPTRHEQYF.

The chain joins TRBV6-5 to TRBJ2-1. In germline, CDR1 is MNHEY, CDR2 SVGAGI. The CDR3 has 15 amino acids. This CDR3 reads CASSYSQYSYNEQFF.

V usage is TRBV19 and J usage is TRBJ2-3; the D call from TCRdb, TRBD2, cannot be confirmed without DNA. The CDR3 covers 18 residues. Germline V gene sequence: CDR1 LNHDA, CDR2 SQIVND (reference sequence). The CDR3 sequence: CASSMGRFTELSTDTQYF.

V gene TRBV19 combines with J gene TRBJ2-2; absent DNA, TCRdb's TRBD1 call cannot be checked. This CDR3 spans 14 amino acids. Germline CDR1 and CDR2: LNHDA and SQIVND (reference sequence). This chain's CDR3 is CASTLGVATGELFF.